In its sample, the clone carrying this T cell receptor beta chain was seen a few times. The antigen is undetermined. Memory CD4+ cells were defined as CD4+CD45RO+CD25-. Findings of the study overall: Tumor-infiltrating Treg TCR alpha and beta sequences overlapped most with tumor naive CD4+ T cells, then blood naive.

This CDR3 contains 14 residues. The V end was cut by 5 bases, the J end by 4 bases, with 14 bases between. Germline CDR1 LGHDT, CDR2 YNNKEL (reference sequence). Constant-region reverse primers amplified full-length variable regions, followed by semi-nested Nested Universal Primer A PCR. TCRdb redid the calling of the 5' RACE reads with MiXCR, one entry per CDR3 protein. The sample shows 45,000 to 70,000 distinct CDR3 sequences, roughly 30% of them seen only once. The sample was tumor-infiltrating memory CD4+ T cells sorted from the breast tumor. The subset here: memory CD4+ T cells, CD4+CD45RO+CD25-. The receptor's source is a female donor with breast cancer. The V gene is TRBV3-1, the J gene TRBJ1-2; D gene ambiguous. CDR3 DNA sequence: TGTGCCAGCAGCTTGAAACCGGAGGGCTATGGCTACACCTTC. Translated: CASSLKPEGYGYTF.